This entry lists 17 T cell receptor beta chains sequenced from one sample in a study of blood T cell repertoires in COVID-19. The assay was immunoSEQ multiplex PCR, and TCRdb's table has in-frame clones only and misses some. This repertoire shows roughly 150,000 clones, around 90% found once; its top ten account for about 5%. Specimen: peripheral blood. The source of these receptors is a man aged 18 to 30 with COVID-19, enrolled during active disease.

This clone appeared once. The CDR3 sequence: CASSQVAGGFISFGYTF. The CDR3, as DNA: TGCGCCAGCAGCCAAGTGGCTGGAGGGTTTATCAGCTTCGGCTACACCTTC. This rearrangement joins TRBV4-1 to TRBJ1-2; D is undetermined. The CDR3 covers 17 residues. Germline V gene sequence: CDR1 MGHRA, CDR2 YSYEKL. Trimming shortened V by 1 base and J by 8 bases, and 23 bases separated the two germline ends.

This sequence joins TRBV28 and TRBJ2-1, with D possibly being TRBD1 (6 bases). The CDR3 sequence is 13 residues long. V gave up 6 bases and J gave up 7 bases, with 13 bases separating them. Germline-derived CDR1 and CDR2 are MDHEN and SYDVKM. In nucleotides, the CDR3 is TGTGCCAGCAGCCCACCTCAGGGGAATGAGCAGTTCTTC. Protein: CASSPPQGNEQFF.

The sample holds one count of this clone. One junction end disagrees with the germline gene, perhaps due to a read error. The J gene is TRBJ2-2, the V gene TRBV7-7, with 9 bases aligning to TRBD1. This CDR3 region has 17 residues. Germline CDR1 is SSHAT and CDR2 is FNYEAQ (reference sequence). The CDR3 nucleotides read TGTGCTAGCAGCTTAGGGACAGGGTTGGCGGTCACCGGGGAGCTGTTTTTT. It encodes CASSLGTGLAVTGELFF.

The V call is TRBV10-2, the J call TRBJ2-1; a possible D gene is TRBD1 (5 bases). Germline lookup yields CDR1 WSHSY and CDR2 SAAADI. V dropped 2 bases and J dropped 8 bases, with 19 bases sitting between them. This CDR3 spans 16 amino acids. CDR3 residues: CASSEGIRRGYDEQFF. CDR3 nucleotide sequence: TGCGCCAGCAGTGAGGGAATAAGAAGGGGATACGATGAGCAGTTCTTC.

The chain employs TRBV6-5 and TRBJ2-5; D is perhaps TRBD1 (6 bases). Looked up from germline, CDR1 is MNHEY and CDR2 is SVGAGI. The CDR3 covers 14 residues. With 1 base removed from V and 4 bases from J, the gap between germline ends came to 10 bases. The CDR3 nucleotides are TGTGCCAGCAGTTACTTCGGGACATCAGAGACCCAGTACTTC. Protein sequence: CASSYFGTSETQYF.

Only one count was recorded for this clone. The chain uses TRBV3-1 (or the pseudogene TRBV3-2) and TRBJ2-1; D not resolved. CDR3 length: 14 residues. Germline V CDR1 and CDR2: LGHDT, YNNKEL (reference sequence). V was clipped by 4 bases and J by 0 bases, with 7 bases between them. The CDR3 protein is CASSRSPSYNEQFF. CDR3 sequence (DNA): TGTGCCAGCAGCCGGAGCCCCTCCTACAATGAGCAGTTCTTC.

The CDR3 is CASSLRSSGIDNEQFF. In nucleotides, the CDR3 is TGTGCCAGCAGCCTTAGGTCTAGCGGGATCGACAATGAGCAGTTCTTC. V and J are TRBV7-2 and TRBJ2-1, with TRBD2 identical over 9 bases. This CDR3 has 16 residues. V was clipped by 5 bases and J by 5 bases; unmatched bases: 10. The germline V gene has CDR1 SGHTA and CDR2 FQGNSA. Complete variable domain (other parts from reference TRBV7-2 and TRBJ2-1): GAGVSQSPSNKVTEKGKDVELRCDPISGHTALYWYRQSLGQGLEFLIYFQGNSAPDKSGLPSDRFSAERTGGSVSTLTIQRTQQEDSAVYLCASSLRSSGIDNEQFFGPGTRLTVL.

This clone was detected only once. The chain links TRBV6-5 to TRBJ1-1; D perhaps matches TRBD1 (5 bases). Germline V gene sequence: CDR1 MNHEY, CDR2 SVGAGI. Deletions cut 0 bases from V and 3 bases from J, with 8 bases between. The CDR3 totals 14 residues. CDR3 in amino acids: CASSYSGGDTEAFF. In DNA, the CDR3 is TGTGCCAGCAGTTACTCGGGGGGGGACACTGAAGCTTTCTTT.

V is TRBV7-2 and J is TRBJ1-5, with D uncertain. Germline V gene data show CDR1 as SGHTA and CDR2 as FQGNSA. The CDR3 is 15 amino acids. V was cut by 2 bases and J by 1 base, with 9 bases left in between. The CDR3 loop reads CASSLFRESNQPQHF. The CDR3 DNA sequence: TGTGCCAGCAGCTTATTTCGTGAGAGCAATCAGCCCCAGCATTTT. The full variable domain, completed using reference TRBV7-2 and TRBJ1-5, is GAGVSQSPSNKVTEKGKDVELRCDPISGHTALYWYRQSLGQGLEFLIYFQGNSAPDKSGLPSDRFSAERTGGSVSTLTIQRTQQEDSAVYLCASSLFRESNQPQHFGDGTRLSIL.

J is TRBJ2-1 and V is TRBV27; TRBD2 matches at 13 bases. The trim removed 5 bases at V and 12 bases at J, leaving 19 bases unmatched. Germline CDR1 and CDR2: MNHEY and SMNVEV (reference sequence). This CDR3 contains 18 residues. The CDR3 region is CASSPGGTGTSGTRRQFF. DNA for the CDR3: TGTGCCAGCAGTCCCGGGGGCACAGGGACTAGCGGGACCCGGAGGCAGTTCTTC.

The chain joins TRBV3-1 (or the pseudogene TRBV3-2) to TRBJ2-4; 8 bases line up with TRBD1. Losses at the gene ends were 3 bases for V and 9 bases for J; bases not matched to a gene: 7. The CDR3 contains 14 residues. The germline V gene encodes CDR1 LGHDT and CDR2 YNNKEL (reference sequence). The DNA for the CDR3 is TGTGCCAGCAGCCAGACCCAGGGGGCAGTCATTCAGTACTTC. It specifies CASSQTQGAVIQYF.

This chain's CDR3 is CSVEVGTGSNEQYF. CDR3 bases: TGCAGCGTTGAAGTAGGGACAGGCAGTAACGAGCAGTACTTC. V gene TRBV29-1 combines with J gene TRBJ2-7; 8 bases agree with TRBD1. Germline lookup yields CDR1 SQVTM and CDR2 ANQGSEA. Losses at the gene ends were 1 base for V and 5 bases for J; bases not matched to a gene: 7. CDR3 length: 14 amino acids.

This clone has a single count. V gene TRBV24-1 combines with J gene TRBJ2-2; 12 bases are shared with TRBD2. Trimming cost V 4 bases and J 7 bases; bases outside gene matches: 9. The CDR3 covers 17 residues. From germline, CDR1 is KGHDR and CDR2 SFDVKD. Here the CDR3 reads CATSEMTSGSTNGELFF. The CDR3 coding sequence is TGTGCCACCAGTGAAATGACTAGCGGGAGTACGAACGGGGAGCTGTTTTTT.

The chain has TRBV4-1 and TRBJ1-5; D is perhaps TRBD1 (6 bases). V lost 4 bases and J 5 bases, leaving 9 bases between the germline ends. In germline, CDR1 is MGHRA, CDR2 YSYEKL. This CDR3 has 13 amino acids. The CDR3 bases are TGCGCCAGCAGCCTATACAGGGATCAGCCCCAGCATTTT. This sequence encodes CASSLYRDQPQHF.

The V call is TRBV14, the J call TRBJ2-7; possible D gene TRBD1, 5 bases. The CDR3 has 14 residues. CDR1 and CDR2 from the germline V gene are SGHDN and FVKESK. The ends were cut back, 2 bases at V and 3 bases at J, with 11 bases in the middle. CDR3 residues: CASSQRTRNYEQYF. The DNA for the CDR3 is TGTGCCAGCAGCCAACGGACAAGGAACTACGAGCAGTACTTC.

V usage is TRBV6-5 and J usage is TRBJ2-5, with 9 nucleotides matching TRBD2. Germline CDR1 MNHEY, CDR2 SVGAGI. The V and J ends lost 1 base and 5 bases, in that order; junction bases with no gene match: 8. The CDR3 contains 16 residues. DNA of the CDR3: TGTGCCAGCAGTTACTGGTTGCGGGAGGGCGGGGAGACCCAGTACTTC. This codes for CASSYWLREGGETQYF.

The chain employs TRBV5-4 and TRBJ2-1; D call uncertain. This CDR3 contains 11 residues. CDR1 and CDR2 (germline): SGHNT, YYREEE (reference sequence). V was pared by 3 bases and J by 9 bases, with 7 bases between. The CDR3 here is CASSSSGEQFF. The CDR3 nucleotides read TGTGCCAGCAGCTCCTCGGGTGAGCAGTTCTTC. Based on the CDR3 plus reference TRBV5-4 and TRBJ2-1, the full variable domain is ETGVTQSPTHLIKTRGQQVTLRCSSQSGHNTVSWYQQALGQGPQFIFQYYREEENGRGNFPPRFSGLQFPNYSSELNVNALELDDSALYLCASSSSGEQFFGPGTRLTVL.